Shown below are 29 T cell receptor beta chains from a single sample sequenced in a study of metastatic and nonmetastatic thyroid tumors. Thyroid surgery had not been preceded by any treatment in any patient. TCRdb reprocessed the PCR reads using MiXCR. The sample has 13,000 or so clones, around 29% seen once. Sequenced input: blood. The receptors originated from a female donor with papillary thyroid cancer or a benign thyroid nodule (not recorded which). Some clones in this sample may be carry-over from other donors' samples.

This clone was found many times. The chain combines TRBV25-1 with TRBJ2-7; weak D call: TRBD2 (5 bases). Trimming left V 5 bases short and J 6 bases short, with 11 bases between. Germline V CDR1 and CDR2: MGHDK, SYGVNS. The CDR3 sequence is 12 residues long. Here the CDR3 reads CASSLGSSEQYF. The CDR3 coding sequence is TGTGCCAGCAGTTTAGGGAGCTCCGAGCAGTACTTC.

This clone was seen repeatedly, ten times or more. The chain has TRBV2 and TRBJ1-4, with D perhaps matching TRBD1 (5 bases). V was cut by 2 bases and J by 7 bases, with 14 bases left in between. The germline V gene encodes CDR1 SNHLY and CDR2 FYNNEI. The length of the CDR3 is 15 residues. The CDR3 sequence is CASSEQGQRGEKLFF. The CDR3 nucleotides read TGTGCCAGCAGTGAACAGGGTCAGAGGGGTGAAAAACTGTTTTTT.

The chain combines TRBV28 with TRBJ2-3; 12 nucleotides line up with TRBD2. Germline V gene lookup returns CDR1 MDHEN and CDR2 SYDVKM. The CDR3 extends over 19 amino acids. Trimming took 5 bases from V and 2 from J; bases not matched to a gene: 14. The CDR3 region is CASSLLAGGPSSDTDTQYF. The CDR3 coding sequence is TGTGCCAGCAGTCTCCTAGCGGGAGGGCCCTCTTCCGACACAGATACGCAGTATTTT.

This sequence joins TRBV6-2 or TRBV6-3 and TRBJ2-7; D perhaps matches TRBD2 (6 bases). Germline CDR1 MNHEY, CDR2 SVGEGT. The CDR3 extends over 13 amino acids. V was cut by 6 bases and J by 3 bases, with 12 bases left in between. In DNA form, the CDR3 reads TGTGCCAGCAGCCGTTGGAGGGTCTACGAGCAGTACTTC. This codes for CASSRWRVYEQYF.

The chain joins TRBV5-1 to TRBJ2-2, with D uncertain. V was trimmed by 0 bases and J by 4 bases, leaving 19 bases between them. This CDR3 spans 18 amino acids. Germline V gene lookup returns CDR1 SGHRS and CDR2 YFSETQ. The CDR3 sequence is CASSLGAPFLSATGELFF. In DNA form, the CDR3 reads TGCGCCAGCAGCTTGGGGGCCCCGTTTTTGTCGGCCACCGGGGAGCTGTTTTTT. Variable domain in full (rest from reference TRBV5-1 and TRBJ2-2): KAGVTQTPRYLIKTRGQQVTLSCSPISGHRSVSWYQQTPGQGLQFLFEYFSETQRNKGNFPGRFSGRQFSNSRSEMNVSTLELGDSALYLCASSLGAPFLSATGELFFGEGSRLTVL.

By its share, this clone is medium-sized. V and J are TRBV6-1 and TRBJ1-5, with D unresolved. Germline CDR1 and CDR2: MNHNS and SASEGT. The CDR3 runs to 15 residues. Trimming took 2 bases from V and 4 from J, leaving 12 bases between them. The CDR3 DNA sequence: TGTGCCAGCAGTGAAAATCCGGTGGCAAATCAGCCCCAGCATTTT. Its protein product is CASSENPVANQPQHF.

This clone was detected many times. The genes are TRBV5-5 and TRBJ2-4, with D perhaps TRBD2 (6 bases). The V and J ends lost 0 bases and 8 bases respectively, with 6 bases between them. This CDR3 spans 12 amino acids. Germline CDR1 is SGHKS and CDR2 is YYEKEE (reference sequence). The CDR3 is CASSLGGDIQYF. CDR3 bases: TGTGCCAGCAGCTTGGGGGGGGACATTCAGTACTTC.

The rearrangement links TRBV28 to TRBJ1-1; D call uncertain. V lost 2 bases and J lost 2, with 12 bases in between. CDR1 is MDHEN and CDR2 is SYDVKM in the germline V gene. The CDR3 sequence is 15 residues long. CDR3: CASSLTPGANTEAFF. Here the CDR3 DNA reads TGTGCCAGCAGTTTAACGCCAGGTGCCAACACTGAAGCTTTCTTT.

This clone was recorded many times. CDR3 amino acids: CASSPRGRKNQETQYF. The CDR3 region has the DNA TGCGCCAGCAGCCCCAGGGGGAGAAAAAACCAAGAGACCCAGTACTTC. This chain uses TRBV4-1 with TRBJ2-5, with 7 bases that match TRBD1. J gave up 0 bases and V 4 bases, and 8 bases lay outside the gene matches. Looked up from germline, CDR1 is MGHRA and CDR2 is YSYEKL. The CDR3 runs 16 residues.

The V and J genes are TRBV9 and TRBJ2-7; 7 bases match TRBD1. This CDR3 has 15 residues. J was trimmed by 3 bases and V by 3 bases; bases with no gene match: 9. The germline V gene encodes CDR1 SGDLS and CDR2 YYNGEE. The CDR3 loop is CASSASGTENYEQYF. CDR3 coding DNA: TGTGCCAGCAGCGCCTCCGGGACAGAAAACTACGAGCAGTACTTC.

The chain couples TRBV9 to TRBJ1-6; D remains ambiguous. This CDR3 is 16 amino acids long. Germline loops: CDR1 SGDLS, CDR2 YYNGEE. V was trimmed by 0 bases and J by 9 bases, leaving 16 bases between them. The CDR3 nucleotides are TGTGCCAGCAGCGTAGGGCATGCAGTGGGCGTTTCACCCCTCCACTTT. It yields the protein CASSVGHAVGVSPLHF.

The sample holds one count of this clone. The CDR3 region is CASSWEQGDTLHF. The CDR3 DNA reads TGTGCCAGCAGCTGGGAACAGGGGGACACGCTCCACTTT. J is TRBJ1-6 and V is TRBV13; 8 nucleotides match TRBD1. The germline gives CDR1 PRHDT, CDR2 FYEKMQ (reference sequence). This CDR3 has 13 amino acids. The V segment lost 4 bases and the J segment 16 bases; nucleotides outside the gene matches: 9. Together with reference TRBV13 and TRBJ1-6, the CDR3 gives the full variable domain: AAGVIQSPRHLIKEKRETATLKCYPIPRHDTVYWYQQGPGQDPQFLISFYEKMQSDKGSIPDRFSAQQFSDYHSELNMSSLELGDSALYFCASSWEQGDTLHFGNGTRLTVT.

The chain couples TRBV30 to TRBJ2-2; 9 nucleotides line up with TRBD2. Germline CDR1 GTSNPN, CDR2 SVGIG (reference sequence). J lost 6 bases, V lost 4 bases, and 6 bases had no gene match. The CDR3 runs to 14 residues. DNA for the CDR3: TGTGCCTGGAAGGTAGCGGGAGCCCCCGGGGAGCTGTTTTTT. Amino acids: CAWKVAGAPGELFF.

This clone is labeled medium-sized. This rearrangement joins TRBV2 to TRBJ2-3, with TRBD2 identical over 11 bases. This CDR3 region has 13 residues. Germline V gives CDR1 SNHLY, CDR2 FYNNEI. V was clipped by 6 bases and J by 5 bases; unmatched bases: 1. As DNA, the CDR3 is TGTGCCAGCAGACTAGCGGGGGAAGATACGCAGTATTTT. Translated: CASRLAGEDTQYF.

This chain links TRBV28 with TRBJ1-2, with a tentative D call TRBD1 (6 bases). The germline gives CDR1 MDHEN, CDR2 SYDVKM. V was shortened by 4 bases and J by 8 bases, with 17 bases between the two germline ends. This CDR3 comprises 14 residues. The CDR3 region is CASSYQTGWYGYTF. CDR3 nucleotides: TGTGCCAGCAGTTACCAGACAGGTTGGTACGGCTACACCTTC.

The chain uses TRBV28 and TRBJ2-7; 9 bases map to TRBD1. Germline V gene data show CDR1 as MDHEN and CDR2 as SYDVKM. V lost 5 bases to trimming and J lost 8 bases; unmatched junction nucleotides: 10. This CDR3 comprises 14 residues. The CDR3: CASSLSGTGLKQYF. CDR3 bases: TGTGCCAGCAGTCTGTCAGGGACAGGGTTGAAGCAGTACTTC.

The rearrangement uses TRBV20-1 and TRBJ1-1; D is possibly TRBD1 (6 bases). V was cut by 3 bases and J by 5 bases, with 22 bases left in between. This CDR3 comprises 16 residues. Looked up from germline, CDR1 is DFQATT and CDR2 is SNEGSKA (reference sequence). The CDR3, as DNA: TGCAGTGCTAGCGACAGGCGCATCTGCCTGAGGACTGAAGCTTTCTTT. It yields the protein CSASDRRICLRTEAFF.

This clone is categorized as medium-sized. V gene TRBV19 combines with J gene TRBJ2-2, with TRBD1 as a possible D gene (5 bases). CDR1 is LNHDA, CDR2 SQIVND, per germline (reference sequence). Trimming took off 3 bases at V and 3 bases at J, with 20 bases between the two ends. The CDR3 extends over 18 amino acids. Written as DNA, the CDR3 is TGTGCCAGTAGTATGTTAGGCAGGGCCACCACTGACACCGGGGAGCTGTTTTTT. It specifies CASSMLGRATTDTGELFF.

By share, this clone counts as medium-sized. The CDR3: CASSSPPDSQWTGELFF. The CDR3 nucleotides are TGTGCCAGCAGCTCCCCCCCCGACAGCCAGTGGACCGGGGAGCTGTTTTTT. The chain links TRBV11-3 to TRBJ2-2, with a possible D match to TRBD1 (5 bases). The germline gives CDR1 SGHNT, CDR2 YENEEA. The CDR3 has 17 amino acids. Trimming left V 4 bases short and J 5 bases short, with 20 bases between.

The sample holds many counts of this clone. The V call is TRBV4-2, the J call TRBJ2-5; D tentatively reads TRBD1 or TRBD2 (5 bases each). Per germline, CDR1 LGHNA and CDR2 YNFKEQ. The CDR3 sequence is 16 residues long. V lost 4 bases to trimming and J lost 5 bases, with 20 bases between them. The CDR3: CASSLEGQGWEETQYF. The CDR3 nucleotides are TGTGCCAGCAGCCTCGAGGGCCAGGGTTGGGAGGAGACCCAGTACTTC.

With regard to this clone: Sequence at one end of the junction differs from germline and may be a read error. V usage is TRBV5-1 and J usage is TRBJ2-6, with a possible D match to TRBD1 (6 bases). CDR3 length: 17 amino acids. The germline CDR1 and CDR2 sequences are SGHRS and YFSETQ. The CDR3 is CASSFSTGKSGANDLTF. CDR3 DNA sequence: TGCGCCAGCAGCTTCTCGACAGGCAAAAGTGGGGCCAACGACCTGACATTC.

This clone is medium-sized within its sample. This rearrangement joins TRBV6-1 to TRBJ1-1; the D is unclear. V lost 5 bases and J lost 1, with 11 bases in between. Germline V lookup: CDR1 MNHNS, CDR2 SASEGT. CDR3 length equals 14 residues. The CDR3 loop reads CASSLTGQNTEAFF. CDR3 in DNA: TGTGCCAGCAGTCTGACCGGTCAGAACACTGAAGCTTTCTTT.

This clone was detected many times. The chain has TRBV3-1 and TRBJ1-5; possibly TRBD1 for D (5 bases). Germline assignment: CDR1 LGHDT and CDR2 YNNKEL (reference sequence). V was clipped by 5 bases and J by 4 bases, with 15 bases between them. The CDR3 is 15 residues long. CDR3 bases: TGTGCCAGCAGCGACCAGGGCGGAGGTAATCAGCCCCAGCATTTT. It codes for CASSDQGGGNQPQHF.

Remarks on this clone: The germline gene is not matched at one end of the junction; a read error may be the cause. This chain joins TRBV7-3 and TRBJ2-7; D is unclear. The CDR3 runs to 14 residues. Germline CDR1 and CDR2: SGHTA and FQGTGA. CDR3 nucleotides: TGTGCCAGCAGCTTAAGTGGCAGCTCCTACGATCAGTACTTC. Translation: CASSLSGSSYDQYF.

The table lists this clone with many counts. V and J are TRBV5-6 and TRBJ2-3; possible D gene TRBD1, 5 bases. V was clipped by 4 bases and J by 2 bases, with 14 bases between them. This CDR3 is 15 amino acids long. The V gene's germline CDR1 is SGHDT and CDR2 YYEEEE. CDR3 DNA: TGTGCCAGCAGCCCGTTAGACAGATCCACAGATACGCAGTATTTT. This codes for CASSPLDRSTDTQYF.

The sample holds many counts of this clone. This chain uses TRBV19 with TRBJ2-3, with TRBD1 as a possible D gene (6 bases). The CDR3 sequence is 12 residues long. CDR1 LNHDA and CDR2 SQIVND come from the germline V gene (reference sequence). Trimming removed 6 bases from V and 4 bases from J, with 8 bases in between. CDR3 nucleotides: TGTGCCAGTAGCCGACAGGCAGATACGCAGTATTTT. Translated: CASSRQADTQYF. Full variable domain (missing parts from reference TRBV19 and TRBJ2-3): DGGITQSPKYLFRKEGQNVTLSCEQNLNHDAMYWYRQDPGQGLRLIYYSQIVNDFQKGDIAEGYSVSREKKESFPLTVTSAQKNPTAFYLCASSRQADTQYFGPGTRLTVL.

The table lists this clone with many counts. The sample has other DNA sequences that encode this CDR3 too. The V call is TRBV11-2, the J call TRBJ1-2; 8 nucleotides agree with TRBD1. Trimming cost V 6 bases and J 7 bases; bases outside gene matches: 10. Germline V gene sequence: CDR1 SGHAT, CDR2 FQNNGV. The CDR3 loop spans 14 amino acids. The CDR3 nucleotides are TGTGCCAGCAGTAAAAGAGGACAGGGTATTGGCTACACCTTC. Its protein product is CASSKRGQGIGYTF.

By its share, this clone is medium-sized. The chain couples TRBV6-1 to TRBJ1-2; 8 bases match TRBD1. This CDR3 has 13 amino acids. Germline V gene data show CDR1 as MNHNS and CDR2 as SASEGT. J gave up 4 bases and V 6 bases, and 4 bases lay outside the gene matches. This chain's CDR3 is CASRAGGAYGYTF. Written as DNA, the CDR3 is TGTGCCAGCAGGGCAGGGGGCGCCTATGGCTACACCTTC.

Relative to its sample, this clone is medium-sized (0.01 to 0.1%). The chain joins TRBV5-1 to TRBJ2-6, with D unclear. The CDR3 covers 17 residues. Trimming took off 3 bases at V and 0 bases at J, with 13 bases between the two ends. In germline, CDR1 is SGHRS, CDR2 YFSETQ. CDR3 residues: CASSSGYRSSGANVLTF. CDR3 nucleotide sequence: TGCGCCAGCAGCTCCGGATATCGCTCCTCTGGGGCCAACGTCCTGACTTTC.